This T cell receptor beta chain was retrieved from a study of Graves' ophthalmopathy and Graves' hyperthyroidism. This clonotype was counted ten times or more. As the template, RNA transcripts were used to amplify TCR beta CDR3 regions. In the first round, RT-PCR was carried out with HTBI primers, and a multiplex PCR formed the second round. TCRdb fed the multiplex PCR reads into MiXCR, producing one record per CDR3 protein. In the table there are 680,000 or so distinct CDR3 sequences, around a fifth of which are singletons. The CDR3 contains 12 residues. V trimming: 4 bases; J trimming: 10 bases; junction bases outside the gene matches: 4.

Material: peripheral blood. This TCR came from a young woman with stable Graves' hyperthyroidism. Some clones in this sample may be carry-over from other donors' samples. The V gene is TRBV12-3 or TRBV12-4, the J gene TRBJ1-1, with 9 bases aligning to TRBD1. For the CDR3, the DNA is TGTGCCAGCAGTTCGACACAGGGGGCAGCTTTCTTT. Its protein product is CASSSTQGAAFF.